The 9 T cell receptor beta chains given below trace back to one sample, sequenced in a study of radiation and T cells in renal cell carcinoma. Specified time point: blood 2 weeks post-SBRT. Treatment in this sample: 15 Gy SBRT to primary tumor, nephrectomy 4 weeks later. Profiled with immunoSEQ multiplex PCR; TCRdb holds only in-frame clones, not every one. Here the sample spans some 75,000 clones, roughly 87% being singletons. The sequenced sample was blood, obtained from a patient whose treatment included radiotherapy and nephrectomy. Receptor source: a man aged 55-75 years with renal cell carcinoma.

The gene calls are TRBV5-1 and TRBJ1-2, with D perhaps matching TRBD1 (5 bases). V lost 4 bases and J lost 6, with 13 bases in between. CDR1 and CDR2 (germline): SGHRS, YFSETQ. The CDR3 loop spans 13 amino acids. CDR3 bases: TGCGCCAGCAGCGCGTCCATAGGGGATGGCTACACCTTC. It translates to CASSASIGDGYTF.

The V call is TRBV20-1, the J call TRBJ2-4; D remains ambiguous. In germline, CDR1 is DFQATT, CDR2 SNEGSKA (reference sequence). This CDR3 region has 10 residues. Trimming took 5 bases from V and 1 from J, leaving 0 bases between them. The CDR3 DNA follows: TGCAGTGCTGCCAAAAACATTCAGTACTTC. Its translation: CSAAKNIQYF.

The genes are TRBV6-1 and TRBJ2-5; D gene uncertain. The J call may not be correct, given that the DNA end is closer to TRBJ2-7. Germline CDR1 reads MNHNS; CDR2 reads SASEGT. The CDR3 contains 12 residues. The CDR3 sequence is CASSGQVDEQYF. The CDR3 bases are TGTGCCAGCAGTGGGCAGGTTGACGAGCAGTACTTC.

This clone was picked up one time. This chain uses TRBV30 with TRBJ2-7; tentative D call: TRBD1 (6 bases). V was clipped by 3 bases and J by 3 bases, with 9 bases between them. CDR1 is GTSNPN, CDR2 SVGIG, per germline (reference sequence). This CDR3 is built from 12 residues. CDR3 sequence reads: CAWRDRSYEQYF. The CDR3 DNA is TGTGCCTGGAGGGACAGAAGCTACGAGCAGTACTTC.

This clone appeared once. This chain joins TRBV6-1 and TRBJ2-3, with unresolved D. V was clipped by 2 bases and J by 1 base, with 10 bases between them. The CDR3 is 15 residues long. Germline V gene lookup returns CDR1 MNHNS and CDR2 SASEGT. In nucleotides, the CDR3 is TGTGCCAGCAGTGAATTTGGCTCCGGCACAGATACGCAGTATTTT. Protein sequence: CASSEFGSGTDTQYF.

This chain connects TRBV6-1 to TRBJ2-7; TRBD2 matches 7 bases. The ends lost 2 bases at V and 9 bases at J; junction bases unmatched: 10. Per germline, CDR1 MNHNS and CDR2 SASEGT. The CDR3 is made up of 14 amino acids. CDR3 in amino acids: CASSEPLGRLGQYF. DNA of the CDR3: TGTGCCAGCAGTGAACCCCTCGGGAGGCTGGGGCAGTACTTC.

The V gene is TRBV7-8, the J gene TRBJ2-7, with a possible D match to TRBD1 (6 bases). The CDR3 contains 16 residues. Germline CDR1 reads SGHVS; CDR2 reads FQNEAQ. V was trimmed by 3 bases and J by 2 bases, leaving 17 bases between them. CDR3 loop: CASSLGSRDKTYEQYF. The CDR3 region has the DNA TGTGCCAGCAGCTTGGGCTCCCGGGACAAAACCTACGAGCAGTACTTC.

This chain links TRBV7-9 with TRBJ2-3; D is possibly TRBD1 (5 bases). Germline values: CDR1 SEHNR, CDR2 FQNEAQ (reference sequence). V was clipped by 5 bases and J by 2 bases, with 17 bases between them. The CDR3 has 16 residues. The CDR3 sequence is CASSASDTHSTDTQYF. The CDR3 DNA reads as TGTGCCAGCAGCGCCTCGGACACCCACTCCACAGATACGCAGTATTTT.

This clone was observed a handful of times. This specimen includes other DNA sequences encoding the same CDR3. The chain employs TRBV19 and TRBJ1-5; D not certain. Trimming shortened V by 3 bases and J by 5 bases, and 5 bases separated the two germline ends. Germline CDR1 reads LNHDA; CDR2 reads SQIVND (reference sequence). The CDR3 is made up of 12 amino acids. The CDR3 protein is CASSIGDQPQHF. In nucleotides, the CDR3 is TGTGCCAGTAGTATTGGTGATCAGCCCCAGCATTTT.